The 22 T cell receptor beta chains in this list originate from one sample, sequenced in a study of early T cells in non-severe SARS-CoV-2 infection. TCRdb processed the 5' RACE reads anew with MiXCR; each CDR3 protein has one entry. The sample lists some 49,000 distinct CDR3 sequences, about 4.6% seen once, with 6% in the top ten. Source material: whole blood. The receptors originated from an adult who was a healthcare worker with PCR-confirmed SARS-CoV-2 infection or an uninfected control (not recorded which).

This clonotype appeared many times. The chain uses TRBV20-1 and TRBJ1-2; TRBD1 aligns across 8 bases. The germline V gene has CDR1 DFQATT and CDR2 SNEGSKA (reference sequence). Trimming at V came to 2 bases and at J to 7 bases, leaving 12 bases not matched to a gene. The CDR3 extends over 15 amino acids. The CDR3 region is CSARKPGGDLGGYTF. The CDR3 DNA sequence: TGCAGTGCTAGAAAGCCAGGGGGCGACTTGGGTGGCTACACCTTC.

J is TRBJ1-2 and V is TRBV12-3 or TRBV12-4; perhaps TRBD1 as D (6 bases). This CDR3 has 17 amino acids. Trimming shortened V by 4 bases and J by 0 bases, and 18 bases separated the two germline ends. The CDR3 sequence is CASSSVGTHFTNYGYTF. The CDR3 DNA follows: TGTGCCAGCAGTTCAGTGGGGACACACTTTACTAACTATGGCTACACCTTC.

This clonotype is classed as medium-sized. The chain recombines TRBV23-1 with TRBJ2-3; D is perhaps TRBD1 or TRBD2 (5 bases each). TRBV23-1 has ORF status, its function being uncertain. Trimming cost V 0 bases and J 2 bases, with 12 bases left between them. This CDR3 region has 16 residues. CDR3 in amino acids: CASSQSGQDSTDTQYF. The CDR3 nucleotides read TGCGCCAGCAGTCAATCGGGGCAGGACTCCACAGATACGCAGTATTTT.

This clonotype came up many times. This rearrangement joins TRBV9 to TRBJ1-1; no clear D. V was clipped by 0 bases and J by 5 bases, with 11 bases between them. The CDR3 is 14 residues long. Germline CDR1 and CDR2: SGDLS and YYNGEE. DNA for the CDR3: TGTGCCAGCAGCGTAGAACGGACCGATACTGAAGCTTTCTTT. It translates to CASSVERTDTEAFF.

There are many counts of this clonotype. V and J are TRBV29-1 and TRBJ2-3; D perhaps matches TRBD1 (6 bases). CDR1 and CDR2 from the germline V gene are SQVTM and ANQGSEA. CDR3 length: 15 amino acids. V dropped 3 bases and J dropped 2 bases, with 15 bases sitting between them. The CDR3 nucleotides read TGCAGCGTTGACACAGGGTCAAGGTCCACAGATACGCAGTATTTT. Translated: CSVDTGSRSTDTQYF.

This clonotype has at least ten counts. V usage is TRBV7-9 and J usage is TRBJ2-3; the D call may be TRBD1 or TRBD2 (6 bases each). Germline V gene sequence: CDR1 SEHNR, CDR2 FQNEAQ (reference sequence). The CDR3 loop spans 13 amino acids. Trimming shortened V by 8 bases and J by 4 bases, and 13 bases separated the two germline ends. This CDR3 reads CASQSGAPDTQYF. CDR3 nucleotide sequence: TGTGCCAGCCAGTCGGGGGCCCCAGATACGCAGTATTTT.

The chain has TRBV28 and TRBJ1-2; TRBD1 agrees at 7 bases. This CDR3 contains 13 residues. After removal of 7 bases from V and 0 bases from J, the junction contained 2 bases not matched to a gene. CDR1 and CDR2 (germline): MDHEN, SYDVKM. DNA of the CDR3: TGTGCCAGCATCGACAGGGCTAACTATGGCTACACCTTC. Its translation is CASIDRANYGYTF.

This clonotype was seen at least ten times. This chain uses TRBV29-1 with TRBJ1-1; D may be TRBD1 (6 bases). The CDR3 loop spans 11 amino acids. Germline V gives CDR1 SQVTM, CDR2 ANQGSEA. Trimming cost V 3 bases and J 11 bases, with 13 bases left between them. The CDR3 is CSVDQGINAFF. The CDR3 nucleotides read TGCAGCGTTGATCAGGGGATAAACGCTTTCTTT.

This clonotype was counted between two and nine times. This chain connects TRBV20-1 to TRBJ1-2; TRBD1 matches 7 bases. Germline CDR1 DFQATT, CDR2 SNEGSKA (reference sequence). This CDR3 region has 11 residues. V shed 5 bases and J 6 bases; nucleotides not matched to a gene: 3. CDR3 loop: CSALGQDGYTF. CDR3 nucleotides: TGCAGTGCTTTAGGACAGGATGGCTACACCTTC.

This clonotype occurred many times. The J gene is TRBJ1-1, the V gene TRBV7-2; D not certain. Germline CDR1 SGHTA, CDR2 FQGNSA. Trimming took 2 bases from V and 4 from J, leaving 8 bases between them. The CDR3 has 13 amino acids. CDR3 protein: CASSLMGSTEAFF. For the CDR3, the DNA is TGTGCCAGCAGCTTAATGGGGAGCACTGAAGCTTTCTTT. The full variable domain, rest sourced from reference TRBV7-2 and TRBJ1-1, is GAGVSQSPSNKVTEKGKDVELRCDPISGHTALYWYRQSLGQGLEFLIYFQGNSAPDKSGLPSDRFSAERTGGSVSTLTIQRTQQEDSAVYLCASSLMGSTEAFFGQGTRLTVV.

Many counts were recorded for this clonotype. V is TRBV20-1 and J is TRBJ2-1, with 8 bases aligning to TRBD2. The germline V gene encodes CDR1 DFQATT and CDR2 SNEGSKA (reference sequence). J lost 4 bases, V lost 0 bases, and 17 bases had no gene match. The CDR3 has 19 amino acids. DNA for the CDR3: TGCAGTGCTAGAGAAACGTCTAGCGGGCCCTTCGGGTGGTACAATGAGCAGTTCTTC. Residues: CSARETSSGPFGWYNEQFF.

Ten or more counts support this clonotype. The rearrangement links TRBV20-1 to TRBJ2-7; the D is unclear. The CDR3 consists of 13 residues. Germline assignment: CDR1 DFQATT and CDR2 SNEGSKA (reference sequence). The chain's CDR3 is CSAPPDRAYEQYF. CDR3 bases: TGCAGCGCCCCCCCGGACCGAGCCTACGAGCAGTACTTC.

This clonotype showed up many times. DNA of the CDR3: TGCAGTGCTAGAGAGCCCGGGACAAGTTACGAGCAGTACTTC. Translated: CSAREPGTSYEQYF. The gene calls are TRBV20-1 and TRBJ2-7, with D maybe TRBD1 (6 bases). CDR1 and CDR2 from the germline V gene are DFQATT and SNEGSKA (reference sequence). Trimming removed 0 bases at V and 4 bases at J, with 13 bases between. The CDR3 totals 14 residues.

This clonotype has only a few counts. The chain uses TRBV6-5 and TRBJ2-4, with TRBD2 matching 7 bases. Germline V gene data show CDR1 as MNHEY and CDR2 as SVGAGI. V lost 6 bases to trimming and J lost 3 bases; unmatched junction nucleotides: 8. The length of the CDR3 is 15 residues. CDR3 bases: TGTGCCAGCAGGCGGGGGATCGACAGCAAAAACATTCAGTACTTC. Amino acid sequence: CASRRGIDSKNIQYF.

This clonotype has a count of ten or more. This chain links TRBV7-9 with TRBJ2-6, with D perhaps TRBD1 or TRBD2 (5 bases each). The CDR3 covers 16 residues. The V and J ends lost 3 bases and 0 bases respectively, with 9 bases between them. Germline CDR1 is SEHNR and CDR2 is FQNEAQ (reference sequence). CDR3 coding DNA: TGTGCCAGCAGCTTGGGACGGCCCTCTGGGGCCAACGTCCTGACTTTC. As protein: CASSLGRPSGANVLTF.

There are a few counts of this clonotype. The chain uses TRBV20-1 and TRBJ2-7, with 13 bases aligning to TRBD2. V was pared by 6 bases and J by 6 bases, with 5 bases of the junction left unmatched. Looked up from germline, CDR1 is DFQATT and CDR2 is SNEGSKA (reference sequence). This CDR3 is built from 13 residues. In nucleotides, the CDR3 is TGCAGTGCCACCGGGACTAGCGGGGCCGAGCAGTACTTC. Residues: CSATGTSGAEQYF.

The table lists this clonotype with many counts. The chain couples TRBV6-5 to TRBJ1-2, with D perhaps TRBD1 (5 bases). The V gene's germline CDR1 is MNHEY and CDR2 SVGAGI. V lost 2 bases to trimming and J lost 4 bases, with 14 bases between them. The CDR3 loop spans 15 amino acids. CDR3 nucleotides: TGTGCCAGCAGTTACCGTTATGGGGGGTCCTATGGCTACACCTTC. Translating it yields CASSYRYGGSYGYTF.

Ten or more counts support this clonotype. The genes are TRBV7-9 and TRBJ1-1; D call uncertain. Germline CDR1 SEHNR, CDR2 FQNEAQ (reference sequence). The V gene lost 1 base and the J gene lost 3 bases, with 9 bases spanning the gap. The CDR3 is 14 amino acids. Written as DNA, the CDR3 is TGTGCCAGCAGCTTAGTGCTGGGATACACTGAAGCTTTCTTT. Residues: CASSLVLGYTEAFF.

This clonotype occurred many times. The J gene is TRBJ2-3, the V gene TRBV5-1, with D maybe TRBD2 (6 bases). The CDR3 is 15 amino acids. Trimming cost V 3 bases and J 2 bases, with 13 bases left between them. The V gene's germline CDR1 is SGHRS and CDR2 YFSETQ. CDR3 protein: CASSWRGGSTDTQYF. Here the CDR3 DNA reads TGCGCCAGCAGCTGGCGTGGAGGGTCCACAGATACGCAGTATTTT.

V gene TRBV6-1 combines with J gene TRBJ2-1, with a tentative D call TRBD2 (5 bases). The CDR3 covers 14 residues. CDR1 MNHNS and CDR2 SASEGT come from the germline V gene. The V and J ends lost 3 bases and 8 bases respectively, with 14 bases between them. CDR3 sequence: CASSDHGITYEQFF. The CDR3 region has the DNA TGTGCCAGCAGTGACCACGGGATTACATATGAGCAGTTCTTC.

This clonotype was seen ten or more times. J is TRBJ2-5 and V is TRBV7-3; either TRBD1 or TRBD2 may fit D (5 bases each). Germline values: CDR1 SGHTA, CDR2 FQGTGA. The V and J ends lost 5 bases and 1 base respectively, with 14 bases between them. The CDR3 length is 15 residues. CDR3 residues: CASSVGGGTQETQYF. Written as DNA, the CDR3 is TGTGCCAGCAGCGTAGGTGGGGGTACCCAAGAGACCCAGTACTTC.

The genes are TRBV29-1 and TRBJ2-1, with D uncertain. Per the germline V gene, CDR1 is SQVTM and CDR2 is ANQGSEA. With 7 bases removed from V and 10 bases from J, the gap between germline ends came to 14 bases. The CDR3 covers 11 residues. The CDR3 DNA is TGCAGCGGTTACGGGCCGCGGGAGCAGTTCTTC. As protein: CSGYGPREQFF.